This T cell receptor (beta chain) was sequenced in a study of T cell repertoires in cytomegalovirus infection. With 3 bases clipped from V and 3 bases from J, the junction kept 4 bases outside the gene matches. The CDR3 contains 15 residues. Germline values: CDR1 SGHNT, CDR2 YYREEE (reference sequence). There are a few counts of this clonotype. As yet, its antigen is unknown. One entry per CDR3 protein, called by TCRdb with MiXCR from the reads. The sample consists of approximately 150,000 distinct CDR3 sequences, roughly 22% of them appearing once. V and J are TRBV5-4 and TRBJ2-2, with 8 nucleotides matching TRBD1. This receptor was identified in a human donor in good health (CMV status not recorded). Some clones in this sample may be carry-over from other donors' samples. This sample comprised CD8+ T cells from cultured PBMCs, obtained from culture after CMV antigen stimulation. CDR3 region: CASSWGQAHTGELFF. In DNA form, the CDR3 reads TGTGCCAGCAGCTGGGGACAGGCTCACACCGGGGAGCTGTTTTTT.